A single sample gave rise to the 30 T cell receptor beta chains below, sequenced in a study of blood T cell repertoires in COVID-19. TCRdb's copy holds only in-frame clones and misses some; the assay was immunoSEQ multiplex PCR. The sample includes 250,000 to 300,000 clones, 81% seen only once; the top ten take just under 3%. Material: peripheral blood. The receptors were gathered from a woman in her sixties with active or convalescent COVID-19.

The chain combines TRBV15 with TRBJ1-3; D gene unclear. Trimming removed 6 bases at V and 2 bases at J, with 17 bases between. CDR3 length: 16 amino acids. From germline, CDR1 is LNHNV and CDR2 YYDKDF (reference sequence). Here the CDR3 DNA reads TGTGCCACCAGTCCGGACTCCATCGATGCTGGAAACACCATATATTTT. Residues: CATSPDSIDAGNTIYF.

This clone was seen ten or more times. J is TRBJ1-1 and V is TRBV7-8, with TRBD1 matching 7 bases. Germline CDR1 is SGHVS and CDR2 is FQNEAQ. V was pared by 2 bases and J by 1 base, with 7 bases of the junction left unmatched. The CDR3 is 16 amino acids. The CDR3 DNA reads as TGTGCCAGCAGCTTATTGGAAGGGGGCCGGAACACTGAAGCTTTCTTT. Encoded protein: CASSLLEGGRNTEAFF.

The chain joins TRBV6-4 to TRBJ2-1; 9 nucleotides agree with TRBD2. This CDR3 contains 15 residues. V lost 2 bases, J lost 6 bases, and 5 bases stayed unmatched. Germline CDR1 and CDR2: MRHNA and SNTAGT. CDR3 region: CASSDGRGGRNEQFF. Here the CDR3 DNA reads TGTGCCAGCAGTGACGGGCGGGGGGGCCGCAATGAGCAGTTCTTC.

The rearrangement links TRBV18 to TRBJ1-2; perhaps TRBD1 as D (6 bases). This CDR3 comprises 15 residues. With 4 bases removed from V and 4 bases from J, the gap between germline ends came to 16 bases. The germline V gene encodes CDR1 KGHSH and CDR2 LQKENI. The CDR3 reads CASSQFQQGVYGYTF. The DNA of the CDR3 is TGTGCCAGCTCACAATTCCAACAGGGCGTCTATGGCTACACCTTC.

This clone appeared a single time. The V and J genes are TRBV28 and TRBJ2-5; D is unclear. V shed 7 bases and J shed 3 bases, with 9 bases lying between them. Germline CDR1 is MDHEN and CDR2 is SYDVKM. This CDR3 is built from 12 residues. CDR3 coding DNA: TGTGCCAGCAATGGGCTCAAAGAGACCCAGTACTTC. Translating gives CASNGLKETQYF.

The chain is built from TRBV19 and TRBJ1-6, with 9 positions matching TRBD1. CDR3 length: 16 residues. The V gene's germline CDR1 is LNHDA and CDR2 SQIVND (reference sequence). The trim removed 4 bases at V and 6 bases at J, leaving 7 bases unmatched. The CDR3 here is CASSTDRGLGNSPLHF. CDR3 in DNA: TGTGCCAGTAGTACTGACAGGGGGTTGGGTAATTCACCCCTCCACTTT.

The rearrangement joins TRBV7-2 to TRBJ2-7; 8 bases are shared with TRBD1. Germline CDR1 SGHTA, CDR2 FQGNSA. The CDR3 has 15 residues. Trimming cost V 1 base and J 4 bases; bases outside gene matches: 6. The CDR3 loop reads CASSLVQGANYEQYF. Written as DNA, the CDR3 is TGTGCCAGCAGCTTAGTGCAGGGGGCAAATTACGAGCAGTACTTC.

The CDR3 sequence is CASSPTPQGANTEAFF. CDR3 nucleotide sequence: TGTGCCAGCAGCCCAACCCCCCAGGGGGCGAACACTGAAGCTTTCTTT. V usage is TRBV11-2 and J usage is TRBJ1-1; 8 positions match TRBD1. The CDR3 extends over 16 amino acids. V lost 5 bases, J lost 1 base, and 9 bases stayed unmatched. The V gene's germline CDR1 is SGHAT and CDR2 FQNNGV.

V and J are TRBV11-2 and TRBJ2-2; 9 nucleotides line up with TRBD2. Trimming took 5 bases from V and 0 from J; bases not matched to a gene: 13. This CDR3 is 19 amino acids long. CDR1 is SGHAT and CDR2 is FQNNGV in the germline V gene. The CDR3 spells CASSPAFLAGTTNTGELFF. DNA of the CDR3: TGTGCCAGCAGCCCTGCGTTCCTAGCGGGGACCACGAACACCGGGGAGCTGTTTTTT.

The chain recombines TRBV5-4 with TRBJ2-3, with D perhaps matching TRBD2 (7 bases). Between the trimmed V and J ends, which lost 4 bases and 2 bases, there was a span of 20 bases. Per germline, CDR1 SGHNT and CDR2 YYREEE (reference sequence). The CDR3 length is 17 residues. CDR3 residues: CASSPGGRVGITDTQYF. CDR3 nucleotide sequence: TGTGCCAGCAGCCCCGGGGGGCGGGTGGGTATCACAGATACGCAGTATTTT.

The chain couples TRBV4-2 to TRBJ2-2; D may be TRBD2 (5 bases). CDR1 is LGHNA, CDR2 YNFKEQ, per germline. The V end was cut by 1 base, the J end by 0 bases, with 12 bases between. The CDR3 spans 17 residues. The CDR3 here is CASSQVVGGSNTGELFF. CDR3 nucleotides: TGTGCCAGCAGCCAAGTTGTAGGAGGATCGAACACCGGGGAGCTGTTTTTT.

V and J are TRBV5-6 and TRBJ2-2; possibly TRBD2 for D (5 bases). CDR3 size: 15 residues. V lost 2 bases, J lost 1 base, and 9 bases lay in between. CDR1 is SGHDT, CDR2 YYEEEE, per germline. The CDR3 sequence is CASSFRSGNTGELFF. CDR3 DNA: TGTGCCAGCAGCTTCCGGAGCGGGAACACCGGGGAGCTGTTTTTT.

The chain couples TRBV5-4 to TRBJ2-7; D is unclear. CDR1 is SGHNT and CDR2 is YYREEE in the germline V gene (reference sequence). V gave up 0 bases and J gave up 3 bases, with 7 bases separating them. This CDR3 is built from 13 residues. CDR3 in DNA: TGTGCCAGCAGCTTGGACGGTTACTACGAGCAGTACTTC. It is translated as CASSLDGYYEQYF.

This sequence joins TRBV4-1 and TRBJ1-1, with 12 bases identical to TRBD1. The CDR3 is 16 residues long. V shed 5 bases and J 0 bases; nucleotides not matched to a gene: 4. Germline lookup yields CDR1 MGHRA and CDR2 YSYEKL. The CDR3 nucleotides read TGCGCCAGCAGCATCGGGACAGGGGGCTTGAACACTGAAGCTTTCTTT. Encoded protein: CASSIGTGGLNTEAFF.

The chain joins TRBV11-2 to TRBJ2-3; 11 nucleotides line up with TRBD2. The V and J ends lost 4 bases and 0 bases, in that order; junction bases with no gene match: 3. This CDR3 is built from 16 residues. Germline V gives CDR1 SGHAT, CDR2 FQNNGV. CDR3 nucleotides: TGTGCCAGCAGCTATAGCGGGGGGGTAAGCACAGATACGCAGTATTTT. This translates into CASSYSGGVSTDTQYF.

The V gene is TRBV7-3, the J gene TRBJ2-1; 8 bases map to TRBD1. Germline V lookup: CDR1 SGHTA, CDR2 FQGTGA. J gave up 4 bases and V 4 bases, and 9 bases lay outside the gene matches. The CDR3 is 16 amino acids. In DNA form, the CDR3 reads TGTGCCAGCAGCTCACCGGACAGGGTAACATACAATGAGCAGTTCTTC. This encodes CASSSPDRVTYNEQFF.

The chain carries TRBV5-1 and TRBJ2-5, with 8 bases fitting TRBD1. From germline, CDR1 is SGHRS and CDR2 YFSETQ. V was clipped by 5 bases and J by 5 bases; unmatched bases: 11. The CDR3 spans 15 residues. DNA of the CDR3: TGCGCCAGCAGTAAAGGACAGGGCGGAGAGGAGACCCAGTACTTC. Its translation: CASSKGQGGEETQYF.

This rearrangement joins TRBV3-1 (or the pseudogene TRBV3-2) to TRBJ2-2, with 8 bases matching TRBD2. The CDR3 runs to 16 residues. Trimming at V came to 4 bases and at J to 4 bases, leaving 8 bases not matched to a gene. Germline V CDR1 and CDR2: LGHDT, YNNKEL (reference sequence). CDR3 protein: CASSPAGGAGTGELFF. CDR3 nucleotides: TGTGCCAGCAGCCCAGCCGGGGGGGCCGGCACCGGGGAGCTGTTTTTT.

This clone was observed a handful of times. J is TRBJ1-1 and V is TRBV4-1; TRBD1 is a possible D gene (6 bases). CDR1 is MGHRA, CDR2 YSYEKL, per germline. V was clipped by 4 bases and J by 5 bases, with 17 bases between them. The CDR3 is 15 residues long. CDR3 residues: CASSRGTLRGTEAFF. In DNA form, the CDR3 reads TGCGCCAGCAGCCGAGGGACACTGAGAGGAACTGAAGCTTTCTTT.

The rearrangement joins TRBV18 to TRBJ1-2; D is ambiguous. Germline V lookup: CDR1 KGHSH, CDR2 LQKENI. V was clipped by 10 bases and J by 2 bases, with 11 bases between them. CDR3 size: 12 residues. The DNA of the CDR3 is TGTGCCACCGACGACACGAACTATGGCTACACCTTC. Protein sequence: CATDDTNYGYTF.

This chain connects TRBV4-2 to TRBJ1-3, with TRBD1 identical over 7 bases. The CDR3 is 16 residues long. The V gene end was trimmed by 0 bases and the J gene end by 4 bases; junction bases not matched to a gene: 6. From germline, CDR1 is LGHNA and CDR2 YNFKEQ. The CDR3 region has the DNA TGTGCCAGCAGCCAAGAGAGGGGGCGAGGAGGAAACACCATATATTTT. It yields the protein CASSQERGRGGNTIYF.

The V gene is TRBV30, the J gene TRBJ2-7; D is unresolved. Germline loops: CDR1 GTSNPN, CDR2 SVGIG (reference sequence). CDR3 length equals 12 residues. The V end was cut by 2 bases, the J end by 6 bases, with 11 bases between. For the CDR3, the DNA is TGTGCCTGGAGTAGACCGGGTCTCGAGCAGTACTTC. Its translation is CAWSRPGLEQYF.

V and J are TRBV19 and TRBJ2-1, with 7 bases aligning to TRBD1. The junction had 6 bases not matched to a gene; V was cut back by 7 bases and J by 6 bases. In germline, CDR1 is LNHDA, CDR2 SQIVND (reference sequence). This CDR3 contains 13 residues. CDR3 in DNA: TGTGCCAGTAAAAAGGGGGCGGGCAATGAGCAGTTCTTC. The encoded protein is CASKKGAGNEQFF.

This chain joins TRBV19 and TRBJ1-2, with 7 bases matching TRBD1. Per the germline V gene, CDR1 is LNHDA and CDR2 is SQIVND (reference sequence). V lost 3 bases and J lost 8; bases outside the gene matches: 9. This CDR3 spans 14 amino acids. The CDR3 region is CASSMETGRQGYTF. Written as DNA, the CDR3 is TGTGCCAGTAGTATGGAGACAGGGCGTCAGGGCTACACCTTC.

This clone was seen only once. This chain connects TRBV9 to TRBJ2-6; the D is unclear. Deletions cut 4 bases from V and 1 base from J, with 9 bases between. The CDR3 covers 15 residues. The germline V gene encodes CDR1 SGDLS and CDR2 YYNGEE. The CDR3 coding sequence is TGTGCCAGCAGCCCCCGAGGATCTGGGGCCAACGTCCTGACTTTC. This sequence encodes CASSPRGSGANVLTF.

Here the CDR3 reads CASSPRTGFGNYGYTF. The CDR3 nucleotides are TGTGCCAGCAGCCCACGGACAGGGTTCGGAAACTATGGCTACACCTTC. The chain recombines TRBV7-8 with TRBJ1-2; TRBD1 aligns across 8 bases. This CDR3 spans 16 amino acids. The V and J ends lost 5 bases and 2 bases, in that order; junction bases with no gene match: 10. Germline V lookup: CDR1 SGHVS, CDR2 FQNEAQ.

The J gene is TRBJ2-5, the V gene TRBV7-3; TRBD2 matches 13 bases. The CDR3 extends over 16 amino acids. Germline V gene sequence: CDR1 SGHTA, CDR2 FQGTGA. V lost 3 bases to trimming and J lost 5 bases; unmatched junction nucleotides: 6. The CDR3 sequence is CASSFGLAGVSETQYF. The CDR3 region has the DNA TGTGCCAGCAGCTTTGGACTAGCGGGGGTTTCGGAGACCCAGTACTTC.

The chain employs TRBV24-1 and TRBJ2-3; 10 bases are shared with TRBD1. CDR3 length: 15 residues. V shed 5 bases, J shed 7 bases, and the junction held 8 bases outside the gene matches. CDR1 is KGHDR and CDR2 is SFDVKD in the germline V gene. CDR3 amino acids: CATSAETGGRYTQYF. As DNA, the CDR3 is TGTGCCACCAGTGCCGAGACAGGGGGCCGGTATACGCAGTATTTT.

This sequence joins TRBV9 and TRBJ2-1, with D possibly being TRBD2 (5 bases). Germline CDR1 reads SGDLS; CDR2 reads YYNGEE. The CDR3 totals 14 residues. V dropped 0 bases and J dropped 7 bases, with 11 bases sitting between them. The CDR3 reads CASSVGQRTNEQFF. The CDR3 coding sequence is TGTGCCAGCAGCGTAGGCCAGCGGACGAATGAGCAGTTCTTC.

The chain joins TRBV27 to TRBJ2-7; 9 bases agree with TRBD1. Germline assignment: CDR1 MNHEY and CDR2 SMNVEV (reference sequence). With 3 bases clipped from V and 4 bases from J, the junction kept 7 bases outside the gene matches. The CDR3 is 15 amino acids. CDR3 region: CASSLGQGGIYEQYF. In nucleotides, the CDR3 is TGTGCCAGCAGTTTGGGACAGGGCGGGATATACGAGCAGTACTTC.